This entry lists 14 T cell receptor beta chains sequenced from one sample in a study of blood T cells in healthy people across ages. For the second PCR, which ran for about 7 to 11 cycles, a sample-barcoded 5' primer and a J-beta primer mix were used. MiXCR, run by TCRdb on the 5' RACE reads, gives a single entry per CDR3 protein. The sample holds about 1 million distinct CDR3 sequences; 35% to 50% are singletons and the top ten take approximately 20%. Sequenced: blood. These receptors came from an older woman in good health.

The chain has TRBV10-3 and TRBJ1-6, with TRBD1 as a possible D gene (6 bases). Trimming took 5 bases from V and 6 from J, leaving 14 bases between them. From germline, CDR1 is ENHRY and CDR2 SYGVKD. The CDR3 extends over 15 amino acids. The CDR3 reads CAISTDRFGNSPLHF. CDR3 coding DNA: TGTGCCATCAGTACGGACAGATTCGGTAATTCACCCCTCCACTTT.

This clonotype was detected only a few times. The chain carries TRBV19 and TRBJ2-4; possible D gene TRBD2, 5 bases. The CDR3 extends over 12 amino acids. Trimming cost V 8 bases and J 7 bases, with 12 bases left between them. Germline V lookup: CDR1 LNHDA, CDR2 SQIVND (reference sequence). CDR3 loop: CASGEGGNIQYF. The CDR3 coding sequence is TGTGCCAGTGGGGAAGGCGGGAACATTCAGTACTTC.

The chain has TRBV6-5 and TRBJ2-7, with TRBD2 identical over 10 bases. The CDR3 covers 16 residues. Looked up from germline, CDR1 is MNHEY and CDR2 is SVGAGI. V was pared by 4 bases and J by 0 bases, with 6 bases of the junction left unmatched. CDR3 DNA sequence: TGTGCCAGCAGTTCCGGACTAGCGGAAAACTCCTACGAGCAGTACTTC. It translates to CASSSGLAENSYEQYF.

In this sample, this clonotype turned up a few times. This chain connects TRBV12-3 or TRBV12-4 to TRBJ2-3, with D maybe TRBD1 (6 bases). The CDR3 contains 14 residues. V lost 3 bases and J 4 bases, leaving 11 bases between the germline ends. The CDR3, as DNA: TGTGCCAGCAGTTTGGGACACGGTCCAGATACGCAGTATTTT. It translates to CASSLGHGPDTQYF.

A remark on this clonotype: A clone one base away is much larger, so this may be a read error. The J gene is TRBJ2-1, the V gene TRBV29-1; D unresolved. V was shortened by 5 bases and J by 13 bases, with 12 bases between the two germline ends. The CDR3 consists of 10 residues. Germline CDR1 is SQVTM and CDR2 is ANQGSEA. The CDR3 loop is CSVTDLTQFF. The CDR3 DNA reads TGCAGCGTTACTGACCTGACCCAGTTCTTC.

The CDR3 DNA follows: TGTGCCAGCAGCTCCGAGGGTCTCAATGAGCAGTTCTTC. Its protein product is CASSSEGLNEQFF. J is TRBJ2-1 and V is TRBV7-9, with TRBD2 as a possible D gene (5 bases). This CDR3 is 13 amino acids long. V gave up 4 bases and J gave up 6 bases, with 10 bases separating them. Germline V CDR1 and CDR2: SEHNR, FQNEAQ (reference sequence).

This clonotype has just a few counts. V usage is TRBV27 and J usage is TRBJ2-1, with 9 bases aligning to TRBD1. The J call is uncertain, as TRBJ2-7 better fits the DNA end. CDR3 size: 15 residues. The germline V gene encodes CDR1 MNHEY and CDR2 SMNVEV (reference sequence). CDR3 protein: CASSVDRGAYNEQYF. In DNA form, the CDR3 reads TGTGCCAGCAGCGTAGACAGGGGGGCCTACAATGAGCAGTACTTC.

This rearrangement joins TRBV7-2 to TRBJ2-5; no reliable D call. The CDR3 has 13 amino acids. From germline, CDR1 is SGHTA and CDR2 FQGNSA. The germline V and J ends were trimmed by 4 bases and 11 bases, with 17 bases remaining between them. The DNA for the CDR3 is TGTGCCAGCAGCTGGACCCCGACCTACAAGCAGTACTTC. Protein product: CASSWTPTYKQYF. The complete variable domain, with remaining parts taken from reference TRBV7-2 and TRBJ2-5, reads GAGVSQSPSNKVTEKGKDVELRCDPISGHTALYWYRQSLGQGLEFLIYFQGNSAPDKSGLPSDRFSAERTGGSVSTLTIQRTQQEDSAVYLCASSWTPTYKQYFGPGTRLLVL.

This clonotype appeared a few times. This sequence joins TRBV10-3 and TRBJ1-5; D call uncertain. Between the trimmed V and J ends, which lost 8 bases and 7 bases, there was a span of 18 bases. The CDR3 consists of 14 residues. Germline CDR1 is ENHRY and CDR2 is SYGVKD. CDR3 DNA sequence: TGTGCCATCCAGCAGGAGGGTCTGGACCAGCCCCAGCATTTT. Its protein is CAIQQEGLDQPQHF.

The chain links TRBV7-8 to TRBJ2-1, with 13 positions matching TRBD2. The J call may be in error: the DNA end matches TRBJ2-7 better. Germline V lookup: CDR1 SGHVS, CDR2 FQNEAQ. The CDR3 runs to 17 residues. CDR3 sequence reads: CASSSYTSGRANNEQYF. The CDR3 DNA reads as TGTGCCAGCAGCTCGTACACTAGCGGGAGGGCCAACAATGAGCAGTACTTC.

This clonotype was found a few times. The gene calls are TRBV5-1 and TRBJ2-1; 16 nucleotides match TRBD2. V was pared by 3 bases and J by 6 bases, with 3 bases of the junction left unmatched. CDR3 length: 16 residues. The germline gives CDR1 SGHRS, CDR2 YFSETQ. The CDR3, as DNA: TGCGCCAGCAGCTGGGGACTAGCGGGAGGGTCCAATGAGCAGTTCTTC. Encoded protein: CASSWGLAGGSNEQFF. The variable domain in full, completed from reference TRBV5-1 and TRBJ2-1, reads KAGVTQTPRYLIKTRGQQVTLSCSPISGHRSVSWYQQTPGQGLQFLFEYFSETQRNKGNFPGRFSGRQFSNSRSEMNVSTLELGDSALYLCASSWGLAGGSNEQFFGPGTRLTVL.

The chain recombines TRBV9 with TRBJ2-7; a possible D gene is TRBD1 (6 bases). CDR1 and CDR2 (germline): SGDLS, YYNGEE. CDR3 length equals 16 residues. Trimming shortened V by 0 bases and J by 2 bases, and 15 bases separated the two germline ends. CDR3 residues: CASSVGGLAEAYEQYF. In DNA, the CDR3 is TGTGCCAGCAGCGTAGGGGGGCTAGCTGAAGCCTACGAGCAGTACTTC.

The chain has TRBV27 and TRBJ2-4, with 15 bases matching TRBD2. The CDR3 runs 17 residues. CDR1 and CDR2 (germline): MNHEY, SMNVEV (reference sequence). Germline trimming cut 10 bases from V and 0 bases from J; bases unmatched to any gene: 7. CDR3 amino acids: CAIGLAGGPGAKNIQYF. Here the CDR3 DNA reads TGTGCCATCGGACTAGCGGGAGGGCCAGGAGCCAAAAACATTCAGTACTTC.

For the CDR3, the DNA is TGTGCCAGCAGCGTAGTGTGGACCGACGAGCAGTACTTC. This codes for CASSVVWTDEQYF. The chain is built from TRBV7-2 and TRBJ2-4; D not certain. The closer fit of TRBJ2-7 to the DNA end suggests the J call may be wrong. The length of the CDR3 is 13 residues. Per the germline V gene, CDR1 is SGHTA and CDR2 is FQGNSA.